The text below deals with one T cell receptor (beta chain). Its antigen is as yet unknown. The CDR3 runs 15 residues. Germline values: CDR1 LNHNV, CDR2 YYDKDF (reference sequence). The trim removed 2 bases at V and 11 bases at J, leaving 12 bases unmatched. These data come from a study of blood T cells in healthy people across ages. Study observations and caveats: Naive T cell percentage showed a strong correlation with the diversity of TCR beta.

For the second PCR, which ran for about 7 to 11 cycles, a sample-barcoded 5' primer and a J-beta primer mix were used. All cDNA molecules were each tagged by a template-switch adaptor with 12 random nucleotides. TCRdb redid the calling of the 5' RACE reads with MiXCR, one entry per CDR3 protein. The profile shows 800,000 or so distinct CDR3 sequences, less than 80% of them singletons. The clonotype was recovered from a man aged 30-40 years in good health. The material sequenced was blood. V usage is TRBV15 and J usage is TRBJ2-5; 9 bases align to TRBD1. The CDR3 bases are TGTGCCACCAGCAGACCCGGGACAGGGTCTCAAGAGCAGTACTTC. It codes for CATSRPGTGSQEQYF.